Included here is one T cell receptor beta chain sequence, with context. The CDR3 runs 16 residues. Per the germline V gene, CDR1 is SEHNR and CDR2 is FQNEAQ (reference sequence). With 6 bases clipped from V and 2 bases from J, the junction kept 12 bases outside the gene matches. This record comes from a study of technical replicates of blood from a handful of donors. Using immunoSEQ multiplex PCR, the repertoire was profiled, and TCRdb retains in-frame clones only, with some absent. The data contain around 50,000 clones, 94% of them singletons. The sample comprised T cells isolated from PBMCs. This TCR came from a human donor in good health. V gene TRBV7-9 combines with J gene TRBJ2-5, with TRBD2 identical over 7 bases. This CDR3 reads CASSFSPGRGQETQYF. The CDR3 nucleotides read TGTGCCAGCAGTTTCAGTCCGGGGCGGGGGCAAGAGACCCAGTACTTC.